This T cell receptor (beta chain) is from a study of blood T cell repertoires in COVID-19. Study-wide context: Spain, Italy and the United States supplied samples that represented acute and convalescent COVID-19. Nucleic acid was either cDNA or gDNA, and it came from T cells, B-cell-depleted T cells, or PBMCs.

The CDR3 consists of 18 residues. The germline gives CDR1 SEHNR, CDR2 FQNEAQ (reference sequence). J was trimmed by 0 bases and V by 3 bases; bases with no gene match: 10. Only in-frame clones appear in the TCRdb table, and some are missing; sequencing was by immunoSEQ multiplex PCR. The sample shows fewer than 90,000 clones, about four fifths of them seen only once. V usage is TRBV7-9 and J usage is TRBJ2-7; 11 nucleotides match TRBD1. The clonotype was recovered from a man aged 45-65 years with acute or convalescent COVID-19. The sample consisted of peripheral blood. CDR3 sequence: CASSFTPGTGGTSYEQYF. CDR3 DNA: TGTGCCAGCAGCTTCACTCCGGGGACAGGGGGAACCTCCTACGAGCAGTACTTC.